The 5 T cell receptor beta chains below were found in one sample sequenced in a study of control samples from healthy donors and cancer patients. Using immunoSEQ multiplex PCR, the repertoire was profiled, and TCRdb retains in-frame clones only, with some absent. The repertoire holds roughly 140,000 clones, roughly 89% seen once, with 4.9% in the top ten. Specimen: blood. These receptors originate from a man aged 25-45 years in good health.

In its sample, this clone was seen a few times. The J gene is TRBJ2-1, the V gene TRBV9, with D unclear. Trimming stripped 0 bases from V and 7 bases from J, with 11 bases between. Germline CDR1 is SGDLS and CDR2 is YYNGEE. CDR3 length: 14 residues. In DNA form, the CDR3 reads TGTGCCAGCAGCGTAGGAACCGCTAAGAATGAGCAGTTCTTC. Translation: CASSVGTAKNEQFF. Full variable domain (missing parts from reference TRBV9 and TRBJ2-1): DSGVTQTPKHLITATGQRVTLRCSPRSGDLSVYWYQQSLDQGLQFLIQYYNGEERAKGNILERFSAQQFPDLHSELNLSSLELGDSALYFCASSVGTAKNEQFFGPGTRLTVL.

V gene TRBV19 combines with J gene TRBJ1-1, with D uncertain. Germline-derived CDR1 and CDR2 are LNHDA and SQIVND (reference sequence). The CDR3 consists of 14 residues. V was pared by 6 bases and J by 5 bases, with 16 bases between. The CDR3 DNA sequence: TGTGCCAGTAGCGGCTTTCCTCGGGAGACTGAAGCTTTCTTT. Its protein product is CASSGFPRETEAFF.

The chain carries TRBV25-1 and TRBJ2-3, with 14 bases identical to TRBD2. The V and J ends lost 6 bases and 6 bases, in that order; junction bases with no gene match: 8. Per germline, CDR1 MGHDK and CDR2 SYGVNS. The CDR3 is made up of 16 amino acids. CDR3 residues: CASSGGLAGVMDTQYF. The DNA of the CDR3 is TGTGCCAGCAGCGGGGGACTAGCGGGAGTTATGGATACGCAGTATTTT.

CDR3 bases: TGTGCCAGCAGCTTTACAGGGGGCCTAAATGAAAAACTGTTTTTT. Translating gives CASSFTGGLNEKLFF. The chain uses TRBV11-3 and TRBJ1-4; 9 bases map to TRBD1. The CDR3 has 15 amino acids. The J segment lost 5 bases and the V segment lost 3 bases, leaving 4 bases of the junction unmatched. Germline assignment: CDR1 SGHNT and CDR2 YENEEA. The complete variable domain, with remaining parts taken from reference TRBV11-3 and TRBJ1-4, reads EAGVVQSPRYKIIEKKQPVAFWCNPISGHNTLYWYLQNLGQGPELLIRYENEEAVDDSQLPKDRFSAERLKGVDSTLKIQPAELGDSAVYLCASSFTGGLNEKLFFGSGTQLSVL.

J is TRBJ1-5 and V is TRBV19; weak D call: TRBD1 (5 bases). V was pared by 1 base and J by 7 bases, with 20 bases between. CDR1 is LNHDA, CDR2 SQIVND, per germline (reference sequence). The CDR3 contains 17 residues. Written as DNA, the CDR3 is TGTGCCAGTAGTATAGGTCCCGGGACGGTGGGCCGGCAGCCCCAGCATTTT. This codes for CASSIGPGTVGRQPQHF.